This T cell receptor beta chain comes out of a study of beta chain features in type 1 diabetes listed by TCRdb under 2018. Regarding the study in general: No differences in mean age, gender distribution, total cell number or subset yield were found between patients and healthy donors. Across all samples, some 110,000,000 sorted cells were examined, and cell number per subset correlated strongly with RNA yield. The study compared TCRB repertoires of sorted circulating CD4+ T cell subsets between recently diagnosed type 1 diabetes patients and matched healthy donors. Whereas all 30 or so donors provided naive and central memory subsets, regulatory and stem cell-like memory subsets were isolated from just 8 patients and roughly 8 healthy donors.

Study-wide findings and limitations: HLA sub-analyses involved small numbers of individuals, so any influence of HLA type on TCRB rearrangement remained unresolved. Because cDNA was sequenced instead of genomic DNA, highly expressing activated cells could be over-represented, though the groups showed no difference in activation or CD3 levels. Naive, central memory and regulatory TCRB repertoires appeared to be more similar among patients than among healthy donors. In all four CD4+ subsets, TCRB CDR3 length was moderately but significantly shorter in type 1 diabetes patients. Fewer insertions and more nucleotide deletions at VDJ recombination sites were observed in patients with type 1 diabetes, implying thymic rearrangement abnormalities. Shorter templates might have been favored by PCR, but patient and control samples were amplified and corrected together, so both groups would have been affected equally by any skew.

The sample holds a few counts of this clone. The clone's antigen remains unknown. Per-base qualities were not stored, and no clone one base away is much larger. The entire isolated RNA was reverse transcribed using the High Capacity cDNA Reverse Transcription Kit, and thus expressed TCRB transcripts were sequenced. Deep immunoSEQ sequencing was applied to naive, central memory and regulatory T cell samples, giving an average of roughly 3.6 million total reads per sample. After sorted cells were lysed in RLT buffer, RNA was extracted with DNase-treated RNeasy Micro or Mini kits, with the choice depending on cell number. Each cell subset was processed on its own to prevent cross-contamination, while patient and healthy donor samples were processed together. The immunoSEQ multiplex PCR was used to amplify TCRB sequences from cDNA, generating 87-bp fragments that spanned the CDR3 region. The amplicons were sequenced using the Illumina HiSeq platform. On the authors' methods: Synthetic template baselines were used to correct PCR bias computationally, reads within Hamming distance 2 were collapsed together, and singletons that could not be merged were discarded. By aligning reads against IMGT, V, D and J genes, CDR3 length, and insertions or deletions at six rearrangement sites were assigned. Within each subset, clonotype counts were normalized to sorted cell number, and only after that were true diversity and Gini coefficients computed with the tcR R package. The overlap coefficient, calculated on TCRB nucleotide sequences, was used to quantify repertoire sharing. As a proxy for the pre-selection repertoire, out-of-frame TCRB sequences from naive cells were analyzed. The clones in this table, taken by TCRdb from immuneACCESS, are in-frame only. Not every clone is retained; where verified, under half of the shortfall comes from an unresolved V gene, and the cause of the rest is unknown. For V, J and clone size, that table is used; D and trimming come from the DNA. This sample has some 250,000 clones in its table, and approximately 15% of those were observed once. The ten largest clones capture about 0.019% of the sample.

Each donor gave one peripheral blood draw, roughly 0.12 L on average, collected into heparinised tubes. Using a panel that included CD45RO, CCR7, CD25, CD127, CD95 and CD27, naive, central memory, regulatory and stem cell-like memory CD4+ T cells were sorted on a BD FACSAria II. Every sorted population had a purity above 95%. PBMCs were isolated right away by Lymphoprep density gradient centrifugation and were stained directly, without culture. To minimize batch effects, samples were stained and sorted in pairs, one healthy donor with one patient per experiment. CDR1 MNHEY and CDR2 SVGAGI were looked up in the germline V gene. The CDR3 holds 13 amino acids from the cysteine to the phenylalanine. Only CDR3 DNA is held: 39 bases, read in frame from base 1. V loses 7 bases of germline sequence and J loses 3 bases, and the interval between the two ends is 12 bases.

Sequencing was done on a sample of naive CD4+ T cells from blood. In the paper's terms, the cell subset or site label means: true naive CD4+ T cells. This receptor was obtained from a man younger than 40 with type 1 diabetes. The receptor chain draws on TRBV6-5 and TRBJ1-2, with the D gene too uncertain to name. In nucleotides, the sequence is TGTGCCAGCACCTCCGGGATTTACTATGGCTACACCTTC. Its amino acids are CASTSGIYYGYTF.